This T cell receptor beta chain emerged from a study of shared T cell receptors in the human thymus. V was clipped by 6 bases and J by 4 bases; unmatched bases: 20. There are 21 residues in the CDR3. Germline assignment: CDR1 SNHLY and CDR2 FYNNEI. Sequenced by immunoSEQ multiplex PCR; TCRdb stores in-frame clones only, minus some. The sample gives 500,000 to 850,000 clones, roughly 86% of which show up once; under 0.01% is in the top ten. This sample also belongs to another study, concerning human thymus T cells.

This rearrangement joins TRBV2 to TRBJ2-2; the match to TRBD2 covers 13 bases. Sequenced sample: thymocytes. The TCR was taken from a boy younger than two with a congenital heart defect. The CDR3 DNA reads TGTGCCAGCAGCCCCGGAGCAGGCGGGACTAGCGGGAATAAGGGCACCGGGGAGCTGTTTTTT. Its translation: CASSPGAGGTSGNKGTGELFF. The full variable domain, its missing parts supplied by reference TRBV2 and TRBJ2-2, is EPEVTQTPSHQVTQMGQEVILRCVPISNHLYFYWYRQILGQKVEFLVSFYNNEISEKSEIFDDQFSVERPDGSNFTLKIRSTKLEDSAMYFCASSPGAGGTSGNKGTGELFFGEGSRLTVL.